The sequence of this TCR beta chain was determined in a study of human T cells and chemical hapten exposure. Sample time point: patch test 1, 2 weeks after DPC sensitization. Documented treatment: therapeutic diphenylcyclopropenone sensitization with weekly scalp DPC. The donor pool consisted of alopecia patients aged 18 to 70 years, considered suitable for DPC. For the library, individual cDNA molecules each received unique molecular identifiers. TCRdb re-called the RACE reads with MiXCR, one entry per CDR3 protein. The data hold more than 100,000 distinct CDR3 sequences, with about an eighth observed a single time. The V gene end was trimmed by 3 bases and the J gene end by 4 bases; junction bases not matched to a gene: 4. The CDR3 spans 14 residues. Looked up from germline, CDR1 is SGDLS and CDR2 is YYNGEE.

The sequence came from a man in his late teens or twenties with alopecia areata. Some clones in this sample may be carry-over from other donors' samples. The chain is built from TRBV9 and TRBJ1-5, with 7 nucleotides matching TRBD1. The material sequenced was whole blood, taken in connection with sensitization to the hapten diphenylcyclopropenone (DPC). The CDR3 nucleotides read TGTGCCAGCAGCGACGGGACAGATAATCAGCCCCAGCATTTT. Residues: CASSDGTDNQPQHF. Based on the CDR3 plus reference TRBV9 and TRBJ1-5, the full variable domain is DSGVTQTPKHLITATGQRVTLRCSPRSGDLSVYWYQQSLDQGLQFLIQYYNGEERAKGNILERFSAQQFPDLHSELNLSSLELGDSALYFCASSDGTDNQPQHFGDGTRLSIL.